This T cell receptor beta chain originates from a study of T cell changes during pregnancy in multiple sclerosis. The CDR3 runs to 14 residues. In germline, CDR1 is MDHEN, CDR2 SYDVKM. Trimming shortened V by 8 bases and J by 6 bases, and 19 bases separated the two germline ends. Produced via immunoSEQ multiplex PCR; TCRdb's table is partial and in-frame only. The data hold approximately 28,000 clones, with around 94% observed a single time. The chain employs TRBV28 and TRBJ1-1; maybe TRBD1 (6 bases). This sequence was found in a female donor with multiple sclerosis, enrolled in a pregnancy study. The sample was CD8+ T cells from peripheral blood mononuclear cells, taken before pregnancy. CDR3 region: CASHFEGHNSEAFF. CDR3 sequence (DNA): TGTGCCAGCCATTTCGAGGGACACAATTCTGAAGCTTTCTTT.